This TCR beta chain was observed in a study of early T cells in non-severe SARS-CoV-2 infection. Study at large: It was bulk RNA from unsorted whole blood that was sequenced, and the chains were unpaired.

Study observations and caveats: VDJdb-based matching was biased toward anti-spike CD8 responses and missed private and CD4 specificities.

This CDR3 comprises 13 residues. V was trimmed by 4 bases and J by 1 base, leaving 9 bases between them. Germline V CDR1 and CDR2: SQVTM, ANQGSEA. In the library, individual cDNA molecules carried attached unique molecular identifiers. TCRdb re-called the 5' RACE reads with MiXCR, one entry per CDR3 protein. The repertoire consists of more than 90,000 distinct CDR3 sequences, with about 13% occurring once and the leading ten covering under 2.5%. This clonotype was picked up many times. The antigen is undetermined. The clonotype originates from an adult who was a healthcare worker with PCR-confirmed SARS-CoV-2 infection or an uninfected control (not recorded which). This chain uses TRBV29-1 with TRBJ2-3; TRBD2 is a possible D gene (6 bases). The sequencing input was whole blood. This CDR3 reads CSVGRDGTDTQYF. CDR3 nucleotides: TGCAGCGTTGGGCGGGACGGCACAGATACGCAGTATTTT.